This T cell receptor (beta chain) was sequenced for a study of CD4+ T cells in melanoma. Study conclusions and caveats: Neoantigen-specific CD4+ T cells in melanoma reportedly had diverse differentiation states. A reported correlation linked neoantigen-specific CD4+ T cells to CD8+, macrophage and B cell function.

Sequencing used immunoSEQ multiplex PCR; TCRdb keeps in-frame clones, though not all of them. The table shows more than 6,500 clones, with around 66% occurring only once. Per the germline V gene, CDR1 is MNHNS and CDR2 is SASEGT. Deletions cut 2 bases from V and 10 bases from J, with 21 bases between. This CDR3 is 16 amino acids long. About this clone itself: Its antigen is not known.

The chain carries TRBV6-1 and TRBJ2-1, with D possibly matching TRBD2 (7 bases). Input material: cells from a culture (not recorded whether cultured in vitro). The TCR originated in a human donor with melanoma. In DNA, the CDR3 is TGTGCCAGCAGTGAAAGTGAAGAGGGGGGGCGAAGGGAGCAGTTCTTC. Translating gives CASSESEEGGRREQFF.